A selection of T cell receptor beta chains follows, all from one sample in a study of T-cell reconstitution after alpha-beta-depleted transplantation in children. MiXCR, run by TCRdb on the PCR reads, gives a single entry per CDR3 protein. Of about 300,000 distinct CDR3 sequences in the sample, around 10% are singletons; the top ten hold about 8%. The material sequenced was PBMCs, taken before TCRalphabeta/CD19-depleted stem cell transplant. The receptors derive from a boy in the first two years of life with acute myeloid leukemia, due to receive a stem cell transplant. Both conserved end residues are part of each CDR3. D genes are given only for firm matches. Rows give clone size only sometimes, using once, few, many, or a class for an expanded clone.

j_call v_call clone_size d_call cdr3_aa cdr3_nt
TRBJ2-7 TRBV6-5 NA TRBD2 CASSYGSGLAGPVEQYF TGTGCCAGCAGTTACGGCTCGGGACTAGCGGGACCCGTGGAGCAGTACTTC
TRBJ2-7 TRBV7-2 few NA CASSLEGGAYEQYF TGTGCCAGCAGCTTAGAGGGGGGGGCCTACGAGCAGTACTTC
TRBJ1-2 TRBV5-1 many NA CASSLDGTYGYTF TGCGCCAGCAGCTTGGACGGGACCTATGGCTACACCTTC
TRBJ1-1 TRBV29-1 many NA CSVGFRDTEAFF TGCAGCGTTGGTTTTCGGGACACTGAAGCTTTCTTT
TRBJ1-2 TRBV28 many NA CASSLEAWAGGYGYTF TGTGCCAGCAGTTTGGAGGCATGGGCTGGTGGCTATGGCTACACCTTC
TRBJ2-2 TRBV7-9 few TRBD2 CASSFLAEGDTGELFF TGTGCCAGCAGCTTCCTAGCGGAAGGGGACACCGGGGAGCTGTTTTTT
TRBJ2-4 TRBV12-3/TRBV12-4 many NA CASSFRGRGAKNIQYF TGTGCCAGCAGTTTCCGGGGTAGGGGAGCCAAAAACATTCAGTACTTC
TRBJ2-2 TRBV20-1 many TRBD2 CSARSGTSWNTGELFF TGCAGTGCTAGGTCCGGGACTAGCTGGAACACCGGGGAGCTGTTTTTT
TRBJ2-5 TRBV6-5 few NA CASSGGQETQYF TGTGCCAGCAGCGGTGGCCAAGAGACCCAGTACTTC
TRBJ2-5 TRBV11-2 few TRBD2 CASSMTSGRPSKTQYF TGTGCCAGCAGCATGACTAGCGGGAGGCCATCGAAGACCCAGTACTTC
TRBJ2-1 TRBV7-8 many NA CASSRNLVASYNEQFF TGTGCCAGCAGCAGAAACTTGGTAGCTTCCTACAATGAGCAGTTCTTC
TRBJ2-1 TRBV12-3/TRBV12-4 NA NA CASRPGRGEGNDEQFF TGTGCCAGCAGGCCAGGGAGGGGGGAGGGAAACGATGAGCAGTTCTTC
TRBJ1-6 TRBV9 many NA CASSVDGRASSPLHF TGTGCCAGCAGCGTAGATGGCAGGGCGAGTTCACCCCTCCACTTT
TRBJ2-1 TRBV11-2 many NA CASRPIGGLYNEQFF TGTGCCAGCAGACCCATCGGGGGATTATACAATGAGCAGTTCTTC
TRBJ2-7 TRBV11-2 NA TRBD2 CASSLRTSGGSYEQYF TGTGCCAGCAGCTTAAGGACTAGCGGAGGGAGCTACGAGCAGTACTTC
TRBJ1-5 TRBV19 many NA CASSLRDGLLGQPQHF TGTGCCAGTAGCCTCCGGGACGGCCTGTTGGGGCAGCCCCAGCATTTT
TRBJ2-1 TRBV12-3/TRBV12-4 many NA CASSLGSGNTYNEQFF TGTGCCAGCAGTTTGGGCAGCGGAAACACTTACAATGAGCAGTTCTTC
TRBJ1-1 TRBV6-1 many NA CASRRRSVNTEAFF TGTGCCAGCAGACGTAGATCCGTGAACACTGAAGCTTTCTTT
TRBJ2-2 TRBV29-1 many TRBD1 CSGYRGAPNTGELFF TGCAGCGGGTACAGGGGCGCCCCGAACACCGGGGAGCTGTTTTTT
TRBJ1-2 TRBV5-6 NA NA CASSLPPGSNYGYTF TGTGCCAGCAGCTTGCCCCCAGGGTCCAACTATGGCTACACCTTC
TRBJ1-6 TRBV4-3 many NA CASSLEGSAKNYNSPLHF TGCGCCAGCAGCCTCGAGGGGTCAGCTAAGAATTATAATTCACCCCTCCACTTT
TRBJ2-3 TRBV7-9 many TRBD1 CASSPGQADTQYF TGTGCCAGCAGCCCCGGACAGGCAGATACGCAGTATTTT
TRBJ1-5 TRBV7-2 many NA CASSDKGDQPQHF TGTGCCAGCAGCGACAAGGGCGACCAGCCCCAGCATTTT
TRBJ2-2 TRBV9 NA NA CASSVVEIWNTGELFF TGTGCCAGCAGCGTAGTCGAGATCTGGAACACCGGGGAGCTGTTTTTT
TRBJ2-5 TRBV20-1 many TRBD1 CSVEPTGIFGETQYF TGCAGTGTAGAACCGACAGGGATTTTTGGAGAGACCCAGTACTTC
TRBJ1-2 TRBV5-6 many NA CASTLGRTTYGYTF TGTGCCAGCACCCTGGGGCGGACCACCTATGGCTACACCTTC
TRBJ1-5 TRBV10-3 many NA CAISQTGNGNQPQHF TGTGCCATCAGCCAGACAGGAAATGGCAATCAGCCCCAGCATTTT